A selection of T cell receptor beta chains follows, all from one sample in a study of shared clonotypes between healthy human individuals. Sequencing used immunoSEQ multiplex PCR; TCRdb keeps in-frame clones, though not all of them. Among around 2,000,000 clones listed, roughly 94% were seen once. Sequences were obtained from naive CD4+ T cells sorted from blood. These receptors all come from a man aged 18 to 29 in good health. The CDR3 runs from the conserved cysteine through the conserved F or W. The D gene is left open where the match is weak. The listing skips clone size in some rows; elsewhere it reads once, few, many or a size class.

d_call j_call v_call clone_size cdr3_nt cdr3_aa
. TRBJ2-2 TRBV28 . TGTGCCAGCAGCATCTTCTGGGGAAACACCGGGGAGCTGTTTTTT CASSIFWGNTGELFF
. TRBJ1-4 TRBV2 . TGTGCCAGCAGACACAGGGTGTTAATTGAAAAACTGTTTTTT CASRHRVLIEKLFF
. TRBJ2-5 TRBV5-1 once TGCGCCAGCAGCTTGCGACAGGCAGAGGAGACCCAGTACTTC CASSLRQAEETQYF
. TRBJ1-2 TRBV5-1 once TGCGCCAGCGGAGACACAGGCCGCTATGGCTACACCTTC CASGDTGRYGYTF
. TRBJ2-7 TRBV6-1 . TGTGCCAGCAGTGACAGGGGGGATAGGGACGAGCAGTACTTC CASSDRGDRDEQYF
. TRBJ1-2 TRBV28 . TGTGCCAGCAGAGGCAACAGCTATGGCTACACCTTC CASRGNSYGYTF
. TRBJ2-1 TRBV5-6 . TGTGCCAGCAGCCCGGGGGACTCCTACAATGAGCAGTTCTTC CASSPGDSYNEQFF
. TRBJ2-3 TRBV11-2 . TGTGCCAGCAGCTTAATCCGAGGGGCCACAGATACGCAGTATTTT CASSLIRGATDTQYF
. TRBJ1-5 TRBV7-3 . TGTGCCAGCAGCTCCCCCCGGATAGGGGAGAAATTTCAGCCCCAGCATTTT CASSSPRIGEKFQPQHF
. TRBJ2-3 TRBV4-3 . TGCGCCAGCAGCCGCCACCCGTCGACAGAGGCCATCACAGATACGCAGTATTTT CASSRHPSTEAITDTQYF
. TRBJ2-7 TRBV7-8 . TGTGCCAGCACCCCGACTTGGGACAAATCCTACGAGCAGTACTTC CASTPTWDKSYEQYF
. TRBJ1-5 TRBV4-1 . TGCGCCAGCAGCCCATCGGAGGGACTGAATCAGCCCCAGCATTTT CASSPSEGLNQPQHF
TRBD1 TRBJ1-1 TRBV5-5 . TGTGCCAGCAGCGGACAGGGAGCGAAGACTGAAGCTTTCTTT CASSGQGAKTEAFF
. TRBJ2-3 TRBV7-2 . TGTGCCAGCAGCTTAAGGGTGTACACAGATACGCAGTATTTT CASSLRVYTDTQYF
. TRBJ2-3 TRBV7-2 . TGTGCCAGCAGCTTAGAGGCCGGTGCTAGCACAGATACGCAGTATTTT CASSLEAGASTDTQYF
. TRBJ1-6 TRBV7-9 few TGTGCCAGCAGCTTCGGACCGATGGATTCACCCCTCCACTTT CASSFGPMDSPLHF
TRBD1 TRBJ2-1 TRBV30 . TGTGCCTGGAGTGTAATAGGGGGCGGGCAGTTCTTC CAWSVIGGGQFF
. TRBJ2-3 TRBV6-1 . TGTGCCAGCAGTGCACTACGGGGGAGCACAGATACGCAGTATTTT CASSALRGSTDTQYF
. TRBJ1-5 TRBV6-1 . TGTGCCAGCAGTGAAGCGGGGGTTGCGTGGCAGCCCCAGCATTTT CASSEAGVAWQPQHF
. TRBJ1-1 TRBV6-5 . TGTGCCAGCAGTTATCGGTTGAACACTGAAGCTTTCTTT CASSYRLNTEAFF
. TRBJ1-1 TRBV6-1 . TGTGCCATCCAATCCGACCGAAATACTGAAGCTTTCTTT CAIQSDRNTEAFF
. TRBJ2-7 TRBV4-3 . TGCGCCAGCAGCCAAGATCATGAGCGGGCGATCCCCTACGAGCAGTACTTC CASSQDHERAIPYEQYF
TRBD1 TRBJ2-7 TRBV6-7 once TGTGCCAGCAGTTCAGGACAGGGAGCCCCCTCTTTCTACGAGCAGTACTTC CASSSGQGAPSFYEQYF
. TRBJ2-3 TRBV7-9 . TGTGCCAGCAGCTTTTGGGGGGCAGATACGCAGTATTTT CASSFWGADTQYF
. TRBJ1-2 TRBV19 . TGTGCCAGTAGTATACCGCAGCGCTATGGCTACACCTTC CASSIPQRYGYTF
. TRBJ2-3 TRBV29-1 . TGCAGCGTTGACGCAACCGACCCTTTCACAGATACGCAGTATTTT CSVDATDPFTDTQYF